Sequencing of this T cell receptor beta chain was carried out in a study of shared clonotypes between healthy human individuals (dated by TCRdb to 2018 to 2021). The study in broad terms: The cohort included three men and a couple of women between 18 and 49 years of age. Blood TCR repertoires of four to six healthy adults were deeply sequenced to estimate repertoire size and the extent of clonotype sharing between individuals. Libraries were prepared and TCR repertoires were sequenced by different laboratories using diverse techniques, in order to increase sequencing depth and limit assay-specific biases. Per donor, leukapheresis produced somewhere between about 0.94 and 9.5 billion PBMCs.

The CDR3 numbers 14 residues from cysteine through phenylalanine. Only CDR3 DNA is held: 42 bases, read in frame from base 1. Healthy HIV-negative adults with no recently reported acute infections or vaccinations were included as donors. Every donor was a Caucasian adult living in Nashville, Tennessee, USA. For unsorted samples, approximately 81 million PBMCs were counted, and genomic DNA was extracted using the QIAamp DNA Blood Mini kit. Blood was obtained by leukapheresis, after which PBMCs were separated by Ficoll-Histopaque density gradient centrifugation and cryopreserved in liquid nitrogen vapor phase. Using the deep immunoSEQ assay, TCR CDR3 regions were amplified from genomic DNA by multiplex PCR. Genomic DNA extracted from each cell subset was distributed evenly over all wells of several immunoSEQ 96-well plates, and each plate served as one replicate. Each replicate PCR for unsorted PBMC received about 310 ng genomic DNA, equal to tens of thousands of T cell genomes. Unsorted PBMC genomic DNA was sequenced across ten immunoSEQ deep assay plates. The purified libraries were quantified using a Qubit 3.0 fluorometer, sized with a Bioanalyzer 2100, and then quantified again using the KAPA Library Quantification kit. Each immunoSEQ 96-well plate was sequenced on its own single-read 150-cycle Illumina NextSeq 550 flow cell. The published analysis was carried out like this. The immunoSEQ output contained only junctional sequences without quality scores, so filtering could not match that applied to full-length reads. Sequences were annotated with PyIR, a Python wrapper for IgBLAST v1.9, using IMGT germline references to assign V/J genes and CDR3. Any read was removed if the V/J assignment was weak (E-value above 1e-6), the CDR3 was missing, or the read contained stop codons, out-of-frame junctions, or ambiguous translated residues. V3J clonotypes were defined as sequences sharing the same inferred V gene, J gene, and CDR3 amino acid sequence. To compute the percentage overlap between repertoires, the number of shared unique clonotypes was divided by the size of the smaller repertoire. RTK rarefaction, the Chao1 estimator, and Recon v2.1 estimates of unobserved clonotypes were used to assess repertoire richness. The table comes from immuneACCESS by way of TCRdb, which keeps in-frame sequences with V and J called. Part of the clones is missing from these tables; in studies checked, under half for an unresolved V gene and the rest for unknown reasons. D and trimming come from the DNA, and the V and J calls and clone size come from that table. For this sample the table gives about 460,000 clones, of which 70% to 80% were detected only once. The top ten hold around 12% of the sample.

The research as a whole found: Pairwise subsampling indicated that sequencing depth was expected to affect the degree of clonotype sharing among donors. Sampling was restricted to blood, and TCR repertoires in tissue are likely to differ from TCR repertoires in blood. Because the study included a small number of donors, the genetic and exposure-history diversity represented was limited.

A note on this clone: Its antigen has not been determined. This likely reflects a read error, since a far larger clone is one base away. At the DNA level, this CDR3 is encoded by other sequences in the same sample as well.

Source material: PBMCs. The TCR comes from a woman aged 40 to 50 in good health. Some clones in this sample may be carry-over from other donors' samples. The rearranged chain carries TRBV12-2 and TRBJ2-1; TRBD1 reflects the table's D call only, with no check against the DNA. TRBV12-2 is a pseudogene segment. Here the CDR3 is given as CASRLGRDNGVQFF. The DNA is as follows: TGTGCAAGTCGCTTAGGAAGGGACAACGGAGTGCAGTTCTTC.